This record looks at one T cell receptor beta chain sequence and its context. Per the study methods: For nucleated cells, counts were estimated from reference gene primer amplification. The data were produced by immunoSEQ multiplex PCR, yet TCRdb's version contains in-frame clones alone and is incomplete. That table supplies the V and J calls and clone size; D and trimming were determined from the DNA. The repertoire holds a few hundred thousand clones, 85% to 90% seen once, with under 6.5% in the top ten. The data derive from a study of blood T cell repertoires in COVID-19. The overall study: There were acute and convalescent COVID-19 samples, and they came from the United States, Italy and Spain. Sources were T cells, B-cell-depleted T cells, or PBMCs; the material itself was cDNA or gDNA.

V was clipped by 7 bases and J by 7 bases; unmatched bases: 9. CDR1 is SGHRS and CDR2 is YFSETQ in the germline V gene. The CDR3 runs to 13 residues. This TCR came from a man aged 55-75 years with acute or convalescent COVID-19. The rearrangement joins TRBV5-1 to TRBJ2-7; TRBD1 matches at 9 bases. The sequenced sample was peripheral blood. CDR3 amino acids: CASSGQGRGEQYF. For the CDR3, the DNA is TGCGCCAGCTCTGGACAGGGGAGAGGTGAGCAGTACTTC.